This T cell receptor beta chain was retrieved from a study of early T cells in non-severe SARS-CoV-2 infection. As for the study in general: Chains were unpaired, as sequencing was done on bulk RNA from unsorted whole blood. Study-level points and caveats: Anti-spike CD8 responses were favored by VDJdb matching, which missed private and CD4 specificities.

Separate cDNA molecules each had unique molecular identifiers attached to them. MiXCR was run by TCRdb on the 5' RACE reads, yielding one entry per CDR3 protein. Found here are about 83,000 distinct CDR3 sequences, about an eighth of them singletons; the top ten hold around 1.5%. This clonotype was counted ten times or more. Its matching antigen is unknown. The sample consisted of whole blood. The sequence was obtained from an adult who was a healthcare worker with PCR-confirmed SARS-CoV-2 infection or an uninfected control (not recorded which).

The CDR3 reads CASSLGGGGSDTQYF. The DNA of the CDR3 is TGTGCCAGCAGCTTGGGCGGAGGGGGGTCAGATACGCAGTATTTT. This chain links TRBV11-2 with TRBJ2-3, with D perhaps TRBD1 or TRBD2 (6 bases each). Trimming took off 3 bases at V and 4 bases at J, with 14 bases between the two ends. Germline-derived CDR1 and CDR2 are SGHAT and FQNNGV. The CDR3 sequence is 15 residues long.